This T cell receptor beta chain was sequenced during a study of a mutant IDH1 vaccine in newly diagnosed glioma. Background on the study: Patients came in for eight vaccinations, in weeks 1, 3, 5, 7, 11, 15, 19 and 23. Patients arrived already treated with radiotherapy, temozolomide, or both, most having had both.

Germline CDR1 MNHNY, CDR2 SVGAGI (reference sequence). The V and J ends lost 0 bases and 3 bases respectively, with 6 bases between them. The CDR3 runs 14 residues. Sequencing used immunoSEQ multiplex PCR; TCRdb keeps in-frame clones, though not all of them. The sample holds 100,000 to 120,000 clones; approximately 87% are singletons and the top ten take roughly 0.55%. Time point reported: week 11, during vaccination. A 20-mer mutant IDH1 peptide at 300 ug was injected subcutaneously with topical imiquimod. Study-wide findings and caveats: Apparently, pseudoprogression bore no relation to changes among the top peripheral T cell clonotypes. In 85% to 95% of patients, immune responses induced by the vaccine occurred.

Points on this clone: Its antigen is unidentified.

The rearrangement links TRBV6-6 to TRBJ2-4; weak D call: TRBD1 (6 bases). The clonotype originates from a woman aged 50 to 60 with glioma. The sample here was PBMCs, taken from a glioma patient whose treatment included an IDH1 peptide vaccine. CDR3 region: CASSYSTGKNIQYF. CDR3 nucleotide sequence: TGTGCCAGCAGTTACTCGACAGGCAAAAACATTCAGTACTTC.